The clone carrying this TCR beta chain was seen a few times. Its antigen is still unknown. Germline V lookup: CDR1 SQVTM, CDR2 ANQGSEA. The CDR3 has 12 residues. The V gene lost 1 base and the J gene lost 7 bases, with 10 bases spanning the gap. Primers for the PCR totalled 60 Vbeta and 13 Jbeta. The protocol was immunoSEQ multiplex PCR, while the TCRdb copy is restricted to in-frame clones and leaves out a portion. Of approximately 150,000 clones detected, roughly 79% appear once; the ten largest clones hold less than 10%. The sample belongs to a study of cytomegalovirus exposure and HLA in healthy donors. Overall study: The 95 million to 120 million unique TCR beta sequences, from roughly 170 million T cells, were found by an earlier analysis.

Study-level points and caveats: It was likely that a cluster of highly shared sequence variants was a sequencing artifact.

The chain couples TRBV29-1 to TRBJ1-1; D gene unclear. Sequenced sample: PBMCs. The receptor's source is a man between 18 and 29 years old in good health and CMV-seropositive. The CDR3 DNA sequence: TGCAGCGTTGAAGGGCAGAGGTTTGAAGCTTTCTTT. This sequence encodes CSVEGQRFEAFF.